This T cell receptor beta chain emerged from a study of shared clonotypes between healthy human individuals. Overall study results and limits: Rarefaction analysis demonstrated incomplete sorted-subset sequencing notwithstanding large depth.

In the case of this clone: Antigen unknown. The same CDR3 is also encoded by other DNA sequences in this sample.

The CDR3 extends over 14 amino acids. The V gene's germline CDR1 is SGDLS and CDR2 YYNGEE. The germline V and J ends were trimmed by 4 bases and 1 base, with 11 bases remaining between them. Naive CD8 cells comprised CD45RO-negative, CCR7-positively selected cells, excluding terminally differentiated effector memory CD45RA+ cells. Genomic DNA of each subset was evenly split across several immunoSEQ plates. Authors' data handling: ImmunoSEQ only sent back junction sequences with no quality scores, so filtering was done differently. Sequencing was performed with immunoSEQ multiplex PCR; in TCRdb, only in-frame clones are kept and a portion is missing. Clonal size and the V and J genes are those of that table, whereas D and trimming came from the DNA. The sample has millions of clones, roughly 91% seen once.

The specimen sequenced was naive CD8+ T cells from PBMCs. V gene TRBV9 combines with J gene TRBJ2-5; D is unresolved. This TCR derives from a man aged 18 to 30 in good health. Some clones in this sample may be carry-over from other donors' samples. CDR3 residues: CASSPGGFQETQYF. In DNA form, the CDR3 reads TGTGCCAGCAGCCCCGGTGGATTCCAAGAGACCCAGTACTTC. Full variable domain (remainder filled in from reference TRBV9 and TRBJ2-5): DSGVTQTPKHLITATGQRVTLRCSPRSGDLSVYWYQQSLDQGLQFLIQYYNGEERAKGNILERFSAQQFPDLHSELNLSSLELGDSALYFCASSPGGFQETQYFGPGTRLLVL.